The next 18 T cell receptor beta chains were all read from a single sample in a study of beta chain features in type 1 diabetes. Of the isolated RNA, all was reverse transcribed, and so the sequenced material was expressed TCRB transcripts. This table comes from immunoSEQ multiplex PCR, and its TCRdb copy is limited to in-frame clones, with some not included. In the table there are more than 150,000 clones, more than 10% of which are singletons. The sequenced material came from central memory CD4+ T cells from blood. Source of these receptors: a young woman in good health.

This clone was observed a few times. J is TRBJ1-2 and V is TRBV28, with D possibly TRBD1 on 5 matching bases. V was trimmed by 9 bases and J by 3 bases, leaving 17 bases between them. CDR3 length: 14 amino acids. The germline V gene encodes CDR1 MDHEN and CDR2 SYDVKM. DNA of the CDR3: TGTGCCAGTTGGGTGAAAAGGGGCGACTATGGCTACACCTTC. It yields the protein CASWVKRGDYGYTF.

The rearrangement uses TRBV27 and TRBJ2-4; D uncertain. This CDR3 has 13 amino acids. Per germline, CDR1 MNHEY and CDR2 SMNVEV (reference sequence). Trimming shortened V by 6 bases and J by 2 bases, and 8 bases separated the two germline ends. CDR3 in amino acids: CASSHSSKNIQYF. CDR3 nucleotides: TGTGCCAGCAGCCACTCGTCCAAAAACATTCAGTACTTC.

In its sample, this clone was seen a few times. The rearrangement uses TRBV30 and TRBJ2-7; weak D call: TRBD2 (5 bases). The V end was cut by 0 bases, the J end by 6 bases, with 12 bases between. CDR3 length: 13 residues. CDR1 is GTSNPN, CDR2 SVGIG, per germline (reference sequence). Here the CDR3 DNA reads TGTGCCTGGAGTGTTTCCGGGAAGGGCGAGCAGTACTTC. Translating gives CAWSVSGKGEQYF. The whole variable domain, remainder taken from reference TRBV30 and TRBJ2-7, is SQTIHQWPATLVQPVGSPLSLECTVEGTSNPNLYWYRQAAGRGLQLLFYSVGIGQISSEVPQNLSASRPQDRQFILSSKKLLLSDSGFYLCAWSVSGKGEQYFGPGTRLTVT.

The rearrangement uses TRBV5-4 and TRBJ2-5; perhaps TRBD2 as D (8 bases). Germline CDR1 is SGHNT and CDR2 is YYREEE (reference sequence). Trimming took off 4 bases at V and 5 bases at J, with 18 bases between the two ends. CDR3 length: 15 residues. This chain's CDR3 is CASSIWTGGGETQYF. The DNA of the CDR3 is TGTGCCAGCAGCATATGGACAGGCGGGGGGGAGACCCAGTACTTC.

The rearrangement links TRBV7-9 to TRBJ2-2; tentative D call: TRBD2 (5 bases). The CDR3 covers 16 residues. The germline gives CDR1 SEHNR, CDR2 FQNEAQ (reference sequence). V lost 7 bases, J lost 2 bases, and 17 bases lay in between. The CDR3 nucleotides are TGTGCCAGCACCCGCCAGGAGGTATTAAACACCGGGGAGCTGTTTTTT. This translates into CASTRQEVLNTGELFF.

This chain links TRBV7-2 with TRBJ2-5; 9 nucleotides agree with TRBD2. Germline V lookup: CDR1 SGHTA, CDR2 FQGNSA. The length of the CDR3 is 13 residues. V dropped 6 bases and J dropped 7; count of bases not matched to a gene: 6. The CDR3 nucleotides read TGTGCCAGCAGTTCGAGCGGGAGGACGACCCAGTACTTC. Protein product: CASSSSGRTTQYF.

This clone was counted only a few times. CDR3 nucleotide sequence: TGCAGCGTTGAGGGGACACAGAACACTGAAGCTTTCTTT. Translation: CSVEGTQNTEAFF. The rearrangement joins TRBV29-1 to TRBJ1-1; perhaps TRBD1 as D (6 bases). The germline CDR1 and CDR2 sequences are SQVTM and ANQGSEA. The CDR3 runs 13 residues. Trimming pared 3 bases from V and 1 base from J, leaving 9 bases between.

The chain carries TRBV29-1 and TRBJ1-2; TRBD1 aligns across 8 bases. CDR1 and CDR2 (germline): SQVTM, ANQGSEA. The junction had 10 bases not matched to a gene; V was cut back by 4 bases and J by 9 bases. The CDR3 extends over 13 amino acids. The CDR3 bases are TGCAGCGTTGTAGTGGACAGGGTCCAGAGCTACACCTTC. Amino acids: CSVVVDRVQSYTF.

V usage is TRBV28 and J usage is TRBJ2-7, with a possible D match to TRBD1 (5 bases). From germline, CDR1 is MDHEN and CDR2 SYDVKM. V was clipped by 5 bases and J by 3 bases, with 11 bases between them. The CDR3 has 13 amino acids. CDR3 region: CASSTFQGYEQYF. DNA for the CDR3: TGTGCCAGCAGTACTTTTCAGGGCTACGAGCAGTACTTC.

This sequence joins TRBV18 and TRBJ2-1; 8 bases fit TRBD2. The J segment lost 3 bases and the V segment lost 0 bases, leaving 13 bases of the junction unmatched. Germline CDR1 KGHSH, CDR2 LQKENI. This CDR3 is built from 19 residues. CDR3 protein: CASSPPNSGTVHLYNEQFF. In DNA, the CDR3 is TGTGCCAGCTCACCACCGAATAGCGGGACGGTTCACCTCTACAATGAGCAGTTCTTC. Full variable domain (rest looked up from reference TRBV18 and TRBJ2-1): NAGVMQNPRHLVRRRGQEARLRCSPMKGHSHVYWYRQLPEEGLKFMVYLQKENIIDESGMPKERFSAEFPKEGPSILRIQQVVRGDSAAYFCASSPPNSGTVHLYNEQFFGPGTRLTVL.

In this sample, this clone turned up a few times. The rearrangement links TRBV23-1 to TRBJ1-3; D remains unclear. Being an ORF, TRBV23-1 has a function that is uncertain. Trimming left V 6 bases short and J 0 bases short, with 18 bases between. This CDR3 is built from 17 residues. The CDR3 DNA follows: TGCGCCAGCAGCCAAGATCACATACAGAGCTCTGGAAACACCATATATTTT. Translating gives CASSQDHIQSSGNTIYF.

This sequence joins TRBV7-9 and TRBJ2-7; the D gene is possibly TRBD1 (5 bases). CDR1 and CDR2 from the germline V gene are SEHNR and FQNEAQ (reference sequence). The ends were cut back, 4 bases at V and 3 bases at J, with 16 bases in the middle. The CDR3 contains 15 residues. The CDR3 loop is CASSSQATGNYEQYF. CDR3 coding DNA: TGTGCCAGCAGCTCACAGGCTACAGGAAACTACGAGCAGTACTTC.

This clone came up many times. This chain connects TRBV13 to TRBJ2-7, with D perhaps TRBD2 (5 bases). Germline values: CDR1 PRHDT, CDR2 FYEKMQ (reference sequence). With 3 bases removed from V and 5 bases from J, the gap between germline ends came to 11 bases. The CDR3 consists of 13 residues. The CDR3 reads CASSFGEYNEQYF. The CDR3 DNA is TGTGCCAGCAGCTTCGGGGAGTACAACGAGCAGTACTTC.

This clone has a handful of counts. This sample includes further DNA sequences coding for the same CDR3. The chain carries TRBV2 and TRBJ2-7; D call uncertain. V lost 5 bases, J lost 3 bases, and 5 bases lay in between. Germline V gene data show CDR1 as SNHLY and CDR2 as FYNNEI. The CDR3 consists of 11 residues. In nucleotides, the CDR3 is TGTGCCAGCAGTTATAACTACGAGCAGTACTTC. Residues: CASSYNYEQYF.

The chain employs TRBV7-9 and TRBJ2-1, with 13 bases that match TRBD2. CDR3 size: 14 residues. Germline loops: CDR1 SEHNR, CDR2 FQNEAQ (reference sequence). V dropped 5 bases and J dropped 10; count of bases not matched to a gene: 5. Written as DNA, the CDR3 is TGTGCCAGCAGCGGGACTAGCGGGACCCGCGAGCAGTTCTTC. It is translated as CASSGTSGTREQFF.

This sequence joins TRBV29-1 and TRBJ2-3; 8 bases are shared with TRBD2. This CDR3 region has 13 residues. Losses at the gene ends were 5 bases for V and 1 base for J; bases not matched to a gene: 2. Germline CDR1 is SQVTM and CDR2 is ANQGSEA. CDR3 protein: CSVRGGRTDTQYF. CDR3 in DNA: TGCAGCGTTCGGGGGGGGCGCACAGATACGCAGTATTTT.

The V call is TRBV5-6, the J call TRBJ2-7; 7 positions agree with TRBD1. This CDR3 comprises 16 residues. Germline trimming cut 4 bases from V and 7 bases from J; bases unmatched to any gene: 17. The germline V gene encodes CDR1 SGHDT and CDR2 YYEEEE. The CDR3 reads CASSPFVPGQSREQYF. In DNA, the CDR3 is TGTGCCAGCAGCCCCTTCGTCCCGGGACAGAGCCGGGAGCAGTACTTC.

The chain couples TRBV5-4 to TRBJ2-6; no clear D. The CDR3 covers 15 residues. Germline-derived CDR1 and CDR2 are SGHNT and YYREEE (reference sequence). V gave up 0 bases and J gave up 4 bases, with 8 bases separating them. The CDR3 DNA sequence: TGTGCCAGCAGCTTGGCTGGGCGAGGGGCCAACGTCCTGACTTTC. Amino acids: CASSLAGRGANVLTF.